Listed below are T cell receptor beta chains from one sample, sequenced in a study of blood T cell repertoires in COVID-19. Sequencing used immunoSEQ multiplex PCR; TCRdb keeps in-frame clones, though not all of them. The table lists roughly 270,000 clones, roughly 85% of them singletons. The specimen sequenced was PBMCs or T cells enriched from blood (not recorded which). The receptors derive from a woman aged 50 to 60 who had recovered from COVID-19. Both conserved end residues are part of each CDR3. A D gene is named only where the DNA matches it firmly. A clone size is listed for some rows: how often the clone was seen (once, few, many), or a class if it is expanded.

J	D	V	size	DNA	CDR3
TRBJ1-6	TRBD1	TRBV30	-	TGTGCCTGGAAGGAAGCCCGGACAGGCAGAAATTCACCCCTCCACTTT	CAWKEARTGRNSPLHF
TRBJ1-3	TRBD1	TRBV7-9	-	TGTGCCAGCAGCTTACAGGGGGGCACTGGAAACACCATATATTTT	CASSLQGGTGNTIYF
TRBJ2-2	-	TRBV7-9	-	TGTGCCAGCAGCGCCAGAAGTACCGGGGAGCTGTTTTTT	CASSARSTGELFF
TRBJ1-1	-	TRBV19	-	TGTGCCAGTAGAAACGTGGATTGGGCCGACACTGAAGCTTTCTTT	CASRNVDWADTEAFF
TRBJ1-4	-	TRBV5-6	-	TGTGCCAGCAGCTTGAGGCAGGGAGGCGAAAAACTGTTTTTT	CASSLRQGGEKLFF
TRBJ1-5	-	TRBV6-5	-	TGTGCCAGCAGTTACAGGGGACTCGATCAGCCCCAGCATTTT	CASSYRGLDQPQHF
TRBJ1-2	TRBD1	TRBV5-1	-	TGCGCCAGCAGCGTACAGGGGGCATACCGGCCGACTAATGATGGCTACACCTTC	CASSVQGAYRPTNDGYTF
TRBJ2-7	-	TRBV7-9	-	TGTGCCAGCAGCGCCCCGGGGTACGAGCAGTACTTC	CASSAPGYEQYF
TRBJ1-2	-	TRBV19	-	TGTGCCAGTACCACCCCAAACAGCCGGAATGGCTACACCTTC	CASTTPNSRNGYTF
TRBJ1-3	-	TRBV18	once	TGTGCCAGCTCACCGCAGGGATCCGGAAACACCATATATTTT	CASSPQGSGNTIYF
TRBJ1-1	-	TRBV4-3	-	TGCGCCAGCAGCCAAGATTCTTCGGGAGGGAACACTGAAGCTTTCTTT	CASSQDSSGGNTEAFF
TRBJ1-5	-	TRBV19	-	TGTGCCAGTAGTGTTTACGGAGAATATAGCAATCAGCCCCAGCATTTT	CASSVYGEYSNQPQHF
TRBJ2-7	-	TRBV15	-	TGTGCCACCAGCAGAGATTTGGCCAGTGTGGACGAGCAGTACTTC	CATSRDLASVDEQYF
TRBJ2-7	-	TRBV5-1	-	TGCGCCAGCAGCGAGCTGACCTACGAGCAGTACTTC	CASSELTYEQYF
TRBJ2-1	TRBD2	TRBV13	-	TGTGCCAGCAGCTCCACTGCCGCTAGCGGGGGGGCCTCTTACAATGAGCAGTTCTTC	CASSSTAASGGASYNEQFF
TRBJ1-1	TRBD1	TRBV3-1/TRBV3-2	-	TGTGCCAGCAGCCCCCGGACAGGGATCCCTGAAGCTTTCTTT	CASSPRTGIPEAFF
TRBJ2-1	-	TRBV13	-	TGTGCCAGCAGCTTAGGGCAGGGGCTCTACAATGAGCAGTTCTTC	CASSLGQGLYNEQFF
TRBJ1-6	-	TRBV15	once	TGTGCCACCAGCCTGAGAGCCTCCTATAATTCACCCCTCCACTTT	CATSLRASYNSPLHF
TRBJ2-7	-	TRBV19	-	TGTGCCAGTAGGTTCGGAGGCGAGCAGTACTTC	CASRFGGEQYF
TRBJ1-2	TRBD1	TRBV19	few	TGTGCCAGTAGGACGATTGGACAGGGGAAATATGGCTACACCTTC	CASRTIGQGKYGYTF
TRBJ2-5	-	TRBV30	-	TGTGCCTGGAGTGTATCGTTTTCAGAGACCCAGTACTTC	CAWSVSFSETQYF
TRBJ2-1	TRBD1	TRBV24-1	-	TGTGCCACCAGTGATTCCGGGACAGGGGTAAGCAGCTCCTACAATGAGCAGTTCTTC	CATSDSGTGVSSSYNEQFF
TRBJ1-2	-	TRBV7-2	-	TGTGCCAGCAGTCCGGCGGCGGACTATGGCTACACCTTC	CASSPAADYGYTF
TRBJ1-6	TRBD1	TRBV7-9	-	TGTGCCAGCAGCTTACCGGGACAGTTAAATTCACCCCTCCACTTT	CASSLPGQLNSPLHF
TRBJ1-2	-	TRBV19	-	TGTGCCAGCTCCCGAGAGCAGACAGCTATCTATGGCTACACCTTC	CASSREQTAIYGYTF
TRBJ2-2	TRBD2	TRBV15	many	TGTGCCACCGCCGGGACTAGCGGGAGTGATGTTAGGGAGCTGTTTTTT	CATAGTSGSDVRELFF
TRBJ1-2	TRBD1	TRBV29-1	once	TGCAGCGTAAGACAGGGGACGAACTATGGCTACACCTTC	CSVRQGTNYGYTF
TRBJ1-5	-	TRBV29-1	-	TGCAGCGTTGAAAGAGGGAGACCTCAGCCCCAGCATTTT	CSVERGRPQPQHF
TRBJ1-1	TRBD1	TRBV18	-	TGTGCCAGCTCACCGACCGACAGGGGAAACACTGAAGCTTTCTTT	CASSPTDRGNTEAFF
TRBJ1-4	-	TRBV5-8	-	TGTGCCAGCAGGCCAGAGGCTAATGAAAAACTGTTTTTT	CASRPEANEKLFF
TRBJ1-2	-	TRBV5-1	-	TGCGCCAGCAGCCTTACAGGGTCTTTGGGCTACACCTTC	CASSLTGSLGYTF
TRBJ2-3	-	TRBV24-1	-	TGTGCCACCAGTGATTTCGGCACAGATACGCAGTATTTT	CATSDFGTDTQYF
TRBJ1-1	TRBD1	TRBV30	-	TGTGCCTGGAGTCGAGGGGGCTCTGAAGCTTTCTTT	CAWSRGGSEAFF
TRBJ2-3	TRBD2	TRBV18	-	TGTGCCAGCTCACCACCGACTAGCTTCCCAGATACGCAGTATTTT	CASSPPTSFPDTQYF
TRBJ2-1	TRBD2	TRBV7-2	-	TGTGCCAGCAGCCCGAGCGGGGACCATAATGAGCAGTTCTTC	CASSPSGDHNEQFF
TRBJ1-3	-	TRBV7-3	-	TGTGCCAGCAGCTTAACAGTGGCATCCGGAAACACCATATATTTT	CASSLTVASGNTIYF
TRBJ2-1	TRBD2	TRBV5-8	-	TGTGCCAGCAGCTTGGGTAGCGGGAGTGCAAATGAGCAGTTCTTC	CASSLGSGSANEQFF
TRBJ1-5	-	TRBV7-9	few	TGTGCCAGCAGCTTCCGTGGGGCTATGAGCAATCAGCCCCAGCATTTT	CASSFRGAMSNQPQHF
TRBJ2-5	-	TRBV29-1	-	TGCAGCGTTGCACCCGGAGAGACCCAGTACTTC	CSVAPGETQYF
TRBJ2-5	-	TRBV5-4	-	TGTGCCAGCAGCGTGGGACTCCAAGAGACCCAGTACTTC	CASSVGLQETQYF
TRBJ2-1	TRBD1	TRBV7-6	once	TGTGCCAGCAGCATAGAGGACAGGGACAATGAGCAGTTCTTC	CASSIEDRDNEQFF
TRBJ1-4	TRBD1	TRBV7-9	-	TGTGCCAGCAGCTTGTTGACAGGGCAGGATGAAAAACTGTTTTTT	CASSLLTGQDEKLFF
TRBJ2-2	-	TRBV5-1	-	TGCGCCAGCAGCTTGTCGCGGACACGAGACACCGGGGAGCTGTTTTTT	CASSLSRTRDTGELFF
TRBJ1-5	-	TRBV29-1	-	TGCAGCGTGGGGGCGGGTGGGAATCAGCCCCAGCATTTT	CSVGAGGNQPQHF
TRBJ2-7	-	TRBV6-1	-	TGTGCCAGCAGTGAAGCGAGTGAGACCTACGAGCAGTACTTC	CASSEASETYEQYF
TRBJ2-1	TRBD2	TRBV5-1	once	TGCGCCAGCAGCTTGGTTCCTAGCGGGGGGTACAATGAGCAGTTCTTC	CASSLVPSGGYNEQFF
TRBJ1-6	-	TRBV28	-	TGTGCCAGCAGTTTATCGGTTTTCTCACCCCTCCACTTT	CASSLSVFSPLHF
TRBJ1-5	-	TRBV4-1	-	TGCGCCAGCAGCCAAGAAATAAGCGGCAGGGAGGTAAATCAGCCCCAGCATTTT	CASSQEISGREVNQPQHF
TRBJ1-1	TRBD1	TRBV2	-	TGTGCCAGCAGCGGACAGGGTATGAACACTGAAGCTTTCTTT	CASSGQGMNTEAFF
TRBJ1-2	-	TRBV6-7	-	TGTGCCAGCAGTTATCATCATGAGGGGGGGCGGAGATGTTATGGCTACACCTTC	CASSYHHEGGRRCYGYTF
TRBJ2-1	TRBD2	TRBV5-4	once	TGTGCCAGCAGCTTGGTAGCGGGAGGATACAATGAGCAGTTCTTC	CASSLVAGGYNEQFF
TRBJ1-4	-	TRBV29-1	-	TGCAGCGTTGAATCTCCAGGAACAACTAATGAAAAACTGTTTTTT	CSVESPGTTNEKLFF
TRBJ2-7	-	TRBV29-1	-	TGCAGCGCTACCCTGGGCCACGAGCAGTACTTC	CSATLGHEQYF